This TCR beta chain was recovered during a study of blood T cell repertoires in COVID-19. CDR3 length: 15 amino acids. Germline V CDR1 and CDR2: MNHEY, SMNVEV (reference sequence). The V segment lost 2 bases and the J segment 5 bases; nucleotides outside the gene matches: 5. Enrollees, about 18 to 95 years old, lived in 24 US areas. Generated by immunoSEQ multiplex PCR, the TCRdb table keeps only in-frame clones and is missing some. Here the sample spans about 480,000 clones, approximately 87% being singletons. V is TRBV27 and J is TRBJ2-3; 9 nucleotides match TRBD2. The sample consisted of PBMCs or T cells enriched from blood (not recorded which). This clonotype was obtained from a woman aged 40 to 49 who had recovered from COVID-19. DNA of the CDR3: TGTGCCAGCAGTTTACCGGGACTAGCCGGAGATACGCAGTATTTT. As protein: CASSLPGLAGDTQYF.